These 3 T cell receptor beta chains were sequenced from one sample in a study of T-cell memory formation after mild COVID-19. One entry per CDR3 protein, called by TCRdb with MiXCR from the 5' RACE reads. The sample gives almost 350,000 distinct CDR3 sequences, less than 25% of which show up once; approximately 22% is in the top ten. Sample: PBMCs or a T cell subset sorted from them (not recorded which). The receptors were gathered from a man in his late teens or twenties who had mild COVID-19 (a few samples of this study predate the infection). Cell type and time point are not known.

In its sample, this clonotype was seen a few times. V and J are TRBV7-9 and TRBJ2-3; 7 bases match TRBD2. The CDR3 has 16 amino acids. CDR1 and CDR2 (germline): SEHNR, FQNEAQ (reference sequence). Trimming at V came to 5 bases and at J to 2 bases, leaving 10 bases not matched to a gene. The CDR3 protein is CASSPGSSGYTDTQYF. CDR3 nucleotides: TGTGCCAGCAGCCCTGGGTCTAGCGGATACACAGATACGCAGTATTTT. Supplemented by reference TRBV7-9 and TRBJ2-3, the full variable domain reads DTGVSQNPRHKITKRGQNVTFRCDPISEHNRLYWYRQTLGQGPEFLTYFQNEAQLEKSRLLSDRFSAERPKGSFSTLEIQRTEQGDSAMYLCASSPGSSGYTDTQYFGPGTRLTVL.

V and J are TRBV7-8 and TRBJ2-7; 9 bases match TRBD2. Germline trimming cut 1 base from V and 2 bases from J; bases unmatched to any gene: 3. The germline gives CDR1 SGHVS, CDR2 FQNEAQ. This CDR3 spans 15 amino acids. This CDR3 reads CASSLGGGATYEQYF. DNA for the CDR3: TGTGCCAGCAGCTTAGGCGGGGGGGCCACCTACGAGCAGTACTTC.

The chain has TRBV7-9 and TRBJ1-5; TRBD1 might be the D (5 bases). The CDR3 is 22 amino acids. Germline V gives CDR1 SEHNR, CDR2 FQNEAQ (reference sequence). V dropped 5 bases and J dropped 9 bases, with 41 bases sitting between them. The CDR3 protein is CASSKLPFYFGEGLPRMTPQHF. Here the CDR3 DNA reads TGTGCCAGCAGCAAACTCCCCTTCTACTTTGGTGAGGGACTTCCCCGCATGACGCCCCAGCATTTT.